These T cell receptor beta chains were read from a single sample in a study of cytomegalovirus exposure and HLA in healthy donors. Clones were read by immunoSEQ multiplex PCR, and TCRdb kept only the in-frame ones, dropping some. The data hold about 180,000 clones, with almost 80% observed a single time. Material: PBMCs. These receptors were obtained from a man aged 25 to 40 in good health and CMV-seronegative. Both conserved end residues are part of each CDR3. D genes are given only for firm matches. Clone size appears in some rows only: once, few, many, or a class for an expanded clone.

d_call clone_size j_call v_call cdr3_nt cdr3_aa
. . TRBJ1-3 TRBV5-6 TGTGCCAGCAGCCGCGTTAACAGGGTCTCCGGAAACACCATATATTTT CASSRVNRVSGNTIYF
. . TRBJ2-7 TRBV28 TGTGCCAGCAATCCAAAGTGGAGCACGTACGAGCAGTACTTC CASNPKWSTYEQYF
. . TRBJ1-3 TRBV4-2 TGTGCCAGCAGCCAAGTGGGAAGGAGGGACACCATATATTTT CASSQVGRRDTIYF
TRBD2 . TRBJ2-7 TRBV6-5 TGTGCCAGCGGACTACGACTAGCGAAAACGTCAGAGCAGTACTTC CASGLRLAKTSEQYF
TRBD1 few TRBJ2-1 TRBV13 TGTGCCAGCAGTCCCGAGGGGGACAGCTCCTACAATGAGCAGTTCTTC CASSPEGDSSYNEQFF
TRBD1 . TRBJ2-7 TRBV4-1 TGCGCCAGCAGCCAAGATTCAGGGACAGGGGTCGAGCAGTACTTC CASSQDSGTGVEQYF
TRBD1 few TRBJ2-3 TRBV11-2 TGTGCCAGCAGCTTGGCCTACGGGACAGGCACAGATACGCAGTATTTT CASSLAYGTGTDTQYF
. once TRBJ1-3 TRBV28 TGTGCCAGCAGTCAAAGGGGTCACTCTGGAAACACCATATATTTT CASSQRGHSGNTIYF
. once TRBJ1-5 TRBV10-3 TGTGCCATCAGTGAGGAGGGCCGGCTCGATCAGCCCCAGCATTTT CAISEEGRLDQPQHF
. once TRBJ2-7 TRBV28 TGTGCCAGCAGTGAGCGGACGGCCCAACACGGGGAGCAGTACTTC CASSERTAQHGEQYF
TRBD2 . TRBJ2-7 TRBV27 TGTGCCAGCACATTAAGCTTGGGGGGGACTGCCGAGCAGTACTTC CASTLSLGGTAEQYF
. once TRBJ1-1 TRBV28 TGTGCCAGCTCCGGGGGGTTGCGGACTGAAGCTTTCTTT CASSGGLRTEAFF
. . TRBJ1-4 TRBV27 TGTGCCAGCAGTTTCTTTGCGGGAAATGAAAAACTGTTTTTT CASSFFAGNEKLFF
. . TRBJ2-7 TRBV7-2 TGTGCCAGCAGCTTGATCAGTTCTTCCTACGAGCAGTACTTC CASSLISSSYEQYF
TRBD1 few TRBJ2-3 TRBV4-3 TGCGCCAGCAGCCAAGATTGGGACAGGTCCCTCACAGATACGCAGTATTTT CASSQDWDRSLTDTQYF
. . TRBJ1-1 TRBV6-5 TGTGCCAGCAGTTACTCGGGCGAGCTAAGTGAAGCTTTCTTT CASSYSGELSEAFF
. . TRBJ2-6 TRBV28 TGTGCCAGCAGTTTAGTTATTTCTGGGGCCAACGTCCTGACTTTC CASSLVISGANVLTF
. . TRBJ1-2 TRBV6-1 TGTGCCAGCACCGAGACCGGCAGGCCGCAGTATGGCTACACCTTC CASTETGRPQYGYTF
. . TRBJ2-1 TRBV7-3 TGTGCCAGCAGCTCTAACAGGGTCAGCTCCTACAATGAGCAGTTCTTC CASSSNRVSSYNEQFF
. . TRBJ1-6 TRBV14 TGTGCCAGCAGCCTACGGAGCCCCCAGAGGAATTCACCCCTCCACTTT CASSLRSPQRNSPLHF
TRBD1 . TRBJ2-2 TRBV19 TGTGCCAGTAGTACCCCCTTCGCCGGGACAGGAAACACCGGGGAGCTGTTTTTT CASSTPFAGTGNTGELFF
. . TRBJ1-1 TRBV30 TGTGCCTGGAGTGTACCAGGGCGGAAAATTGAAGCTTTCTTT CAWSVPGRKIEAFF
. few TRBJ1-4 TRBV30 TGTGCCTGGAGCCTTTCTGTCAGGGTTGAAAAACTGTTTTTT CAWSLSVRVEKLFF
TRBD1 . TRBJ1-6 TRBV5-1 TGCGCCAGCAGCCTCGACAGGGCGGATTCACCCCTCCACTTT CASSLDRADSPLHF
. . TRBJ2-1 TRBV6-5 TGTGCCAGCAGTTCCCAGGGATCGGAGTACAATGAGCAGTTCTTC CASSSQGSEYNEQFF
. . TRBJ2-1 TRBV25-1 TGTGCCAGCAGGGGGGGGGCGTTCAATGAGCAGTTCTTC CASRGGAFNEQFF
TRBD2 . TRBJ2-1 TRBV4-3 TGCGCCAGCAGCCAAGATAGCGGGGGCTACAATGAGCAGTTCTTC CASSQDSGGYNEQFF
. . TRBJ1-2 TRBV27 TGTGCCAGCAGTCAACGGGGTTTGGGTGGCTACACCTTC CASSQRGLGGYTF
TRBD2 . TRBJ2-1 TRBV4-2 TGTGCCAGCAGCCAAGGTGGCGGGAGGGGTTACAATGAGCAGTTCTTC CASSQGGGRGYNEQFF
TRBD1 . TRBJ2-7 TRBV6-1 TGTGCCAGCAGTGCGGGGGACAGGGTCTACGAGCAGTACTTC CASSAGDRVYEQYF
TRBD1 few TRBJ2-1 TRBV27 TGTGCCAGCAGGCCCCGTCCGGGACAGGGGGTCAATGAGCAGTTCTTC CASRPRPGQGVNEQFF
TRBD2 . TRBJ2-1 TRBV28 TGTGCCAGCACCAGGTGGTCGGGAGGGCCAATGTATGAGCAGTTCTTC CASTRWSGGPMYEQFF
. . TRBJ1-5 TRBV9 TGTGCCAGCAGCGCCTCATACTATAGCAATCAGCCCCAGCATTTT CASSASYYSNQPQHF
. . TRBJ2-1 TRBV5-4 TGTGCCAGCAGCTTGGAACGGGGACTTCCCCTCAACAATGAGCAGTTCTTC CASSLERGLPLNNEQFF
TRBD1 . TRBJ1-5 TRBV27 TGTGCCAGCAGTTTCGGGGGAGGGACAGGGTCAAATCAGCCCCAGCATTTT CASSFGGGTGSNQPQHF
. . TRBJ1-3 TRBV4-1 TGCGCCAGCAGCCATCCCCCTGGAGGGGCATACACCATATATTTT CASSHPPGGAYTIYF
. . TRBJ2-1 TRBV19 TGTGCCAGTAGTATAGATCTGTCTAAGGGGGTCAGCTCCTACAATGAGCAGTTCTTC CASSIDLSKGVSSYNEQFF
TRBD2 . TRBJ2-3 TRBV7-8 TGTGCCAGCAGCCCGCGTAGCGGGGGGACAGATACGCAGTATTTT CASSPRSGGTDTQYF
TRBD1 . TRBJ2-2 TRBV7-7 TGTGCTAGCAGCTTAGGACAGGGATCGGGCACCGGGGAGCTGTTTTTT CASSLGQGSGTGELFF
TRBD1 . TRBJ2-1 TRBV30 TGTGCCTGGAACCTCGTCGGACAGGGCTATGAGCAGTTCTTC CAWNLVGQGYEQFF
. . TRBJ1-5 TRBV6-1 TGTGCCAGCAGTGAAAGCGGGGCAAATAGCAATCAGCCCCAGCATTTT CASSESGANSNQPQHF
TRBD2 . TRBJ2-5 TRBV7-6 TGTGCCAGCAGCTTACGAGCGGGGGAAGACCAAGAGACCCAGTACTTC CASSLRAGEDQETQYF
. . TRBJ2-3 TRBV30 TGTGCCTGGAGTGCAGGGAATCCCACAGATACGCAGTATTTT CAWSAGNPTDTQYF
. . TRBJ1-5 TRBV11-2 TGTGCCAGCAGCTCGCGAGATAGCAATCAGCCCCAGCATTTT CASSSRDSNQPQHF
. . TRBJ2-1 TRBV5-1 TGCGCCAGCAGCTTGGATGTCGGGACTTCGAACTATGAGCAGTTCTTC CASSLDVGTSNYEQFF
. . TRBJ1-5 TRBV30 TGTGCCTGGAGTGTAAGGACCGGCGGGGGTCAGCCCCAGCATTTT CAWSVRTGGGQPQHF
TRBD1 . TRBJ1-6 TRBV28 TGTGCCAGCAGTTTATATAGGGGACAGTACTATAATTCACCCCTCCACTTT CASSLYRGQYYNSPLHF
. . TRBJ2-2 TRBV7-6 TGTGCCAGCAGCTTTGGCAACACCGGGGAGCTGTTTTTT CASSFGNTGELFF
. . TRBJ1-4 TRBV9 TGTGCCAGCAGCCGAGGGCCGGGTGAAAAACTGTTTTTT CASSRGPGEKLFF
TRBD1 . TRBJ1-4 TRBV6-5 TGTGCCAGCAGTTCCCCGGGACAGGGAGATGAAAAACTGTTTTTT CASSSPGQGDEKLFF
. . TRBJ1-1 TRBV4-3 TGCGCCAGCAGCCCAGGGTGGTTTATTGGGCACACTGAAGCTTTCTTT CASSPGWFIGHTEAFF
TRBD2 . TRBJ2-3 TRBV19 TGTGCCACTAACGGACTAGTGGAGGATACGCAGTATTTT CATNGLVEDTQYF
TRBD2 once TRBJ2-3 TRBV27 TGTGCCAGCAGTTCACAACTAGCGGGAGTTTCTGGTACGCAGTATTTT CASSSQLAGVSGTQYF
. . TRBJ2-1 TRBV15 TGTGCCACCAGCCTGAATACCGACCGGGACAATGAGCAGTTCTTC CATSLNTDRDNEQFF
TRBD2 . TRBJ2-3 TRBV30 TGTGCCTGGAGTGCCCATAGCGGGGTGGGTGCAGATACGCAGTATTTT CAWSAHSGVGADTQYF